The entry below gives a single TCR beta chain sequence along with its context. Treatment defined: around 19 received Ad26.COV2.S at low or high dose, single or two shots; 5 received placebo; per-sample allocation not given. Sample collection was performed on day 63 after the first vaccine or placebo injection. Vaccination used an Ad26 vector expressing Wuhan-strain SARS-CoV-2 spike. TCRdb's table, derived via immunoSEQ multiplex PCR, lists solely in-frame clones and lacks some. The sample lists around 320,000 clones, roughly 84% occurring once. These data originate in a study of Ad26.COV2.S vaccination and SARS-CoV-2 variants. The CDR3 is 14 amino acids. The V end was cut by 1 base, the J end by 3 bases, with 10 bases between. CDR1 is SGHDN and CDR2 is FVKESK in the germline V gene.

The chain joins TRBV14 to TRBJ2-7, with D possibly being TRBD1 (6 bases). The sequence derives from a person between 18 and 60 years old who received the Ad26.COV2.S COVID-19 vaccine or a placebo. The sample in question was peripheral blood, obtained in a trial of Ad26.COV2.S vaccine versus placebo. CDR3 in amino acids: CASSQVDSNYEQYF. CDR3 DNA: TGTGCCAGCAGCCAAGTGGACAGCAACTACGAGCAGTACTTC. Based on the CDR3 plus reference TRBV14 and TRBJ2-7, the full variable domain is EAGVTQFPSHSVIEKGQTVTLRCDPISGHDNLYWYRRVMGKEIKFLLHFVKESKQDESGMPNNRFLAERTGGTYSTLKVQPAELEDSGVYFCASSQVDSNYEQYFGPGTRLTVT.